Listed here is a single TCR beta chain. The sample is drawn from a study of OX40 agonist ivuxolimab in advanced cancers. About the research overall: Eligibility admitted prior anti-PD-1, anti-PD-L1 or anti-CTLA-4 therapy; 35% to 40% had some. Partial responses were seen in three patients, one with hepatocellular carcinoma and two with cutaneous melanoma.

Sequencing used immunoSEQ multiplex PCR; TCRdb keeps in-frame clones, though not all of them. The table shows 45,000 to 70,000 clones, with approximately 91% occurring only once. The source of this sequence is an adult with an advanced solid tumor such as melanoma, head and neck, liver or kidney cancer. Sequenced here: CD4+ or CD8+ T cells sorted from blood, sampled in a trial of the OX40 agonist ivuxolimab.

The CDR3 here is CASSPDSGFQETQYF. The CDR3 bases are TGTGCCAGCAGCCCTGATAGCGGGTTCCAAGAGACCCAGTACTTC. The chain joins TRBV11-2 to TRBJ2-5, with 7 bases matching TRBD2. The V gene's germline CDR1 is SGHAT and CDR2 FQNNGV. The CDR3 length is 15 residues. V shed 5 bases, J shed 1 base, and the junction held 7 bases outside the gene matches.